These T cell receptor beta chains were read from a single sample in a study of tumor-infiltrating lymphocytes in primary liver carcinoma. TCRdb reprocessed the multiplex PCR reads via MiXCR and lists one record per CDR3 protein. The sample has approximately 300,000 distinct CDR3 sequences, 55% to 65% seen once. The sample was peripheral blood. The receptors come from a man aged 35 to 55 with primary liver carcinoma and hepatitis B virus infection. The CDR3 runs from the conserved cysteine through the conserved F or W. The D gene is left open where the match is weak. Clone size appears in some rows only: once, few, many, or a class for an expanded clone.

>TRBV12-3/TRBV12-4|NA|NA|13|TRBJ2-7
TGTGCCAGCAGTTTATCGGGCGACTACGAGGAGTACTTC
CASSLSGDYEEYF
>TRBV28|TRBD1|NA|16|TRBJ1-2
TGTGCCAGCAGTTTAGGAGGACAGGGTCGTCTTGATGGCTACACCTTC
CASSLGGQGRLDGYTF
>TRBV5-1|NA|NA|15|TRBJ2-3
TGCGCCAGCAGCTTGTCCGATTTAATGCTGGATACGCAGTATTTT
CASSLSDLMLDTQYF
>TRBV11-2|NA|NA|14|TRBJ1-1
TGTGCCAGCAGCTTAGTGGCAGGGTCCAATGAGGCTTTCTTT
CASSLVAGSNEAFF
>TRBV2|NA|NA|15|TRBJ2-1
TGTGCCAGCAGTGATGGGGGAGCACAGGAGGTTGAGCAGTTCTTC
CASSDGGAQEVEQFF
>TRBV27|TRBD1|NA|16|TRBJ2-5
TGTGCCAGCAGAAGGACCGTGACAGGGGCTCGAGAGACCCAGTACTTC
CASRRTVTGARETQYF
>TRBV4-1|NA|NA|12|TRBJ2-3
TGCTCCAGCAGCCGATCGGGGGATACGCAGTATTTT
CSSSRSGDTQYF
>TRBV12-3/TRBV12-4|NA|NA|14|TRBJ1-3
TGTGCCAGCAGTTCAGGGATCTCTGGAAACACCATATATTTT
CASSSGISGNTIYF
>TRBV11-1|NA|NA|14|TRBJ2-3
TGTGCCAGCAGCTTTGTAACTAGCACAGATACGCACTATTTT
CASSFVTSTDTHYF
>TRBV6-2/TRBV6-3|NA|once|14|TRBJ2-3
TGCGCCAGCGGTTACTCGAGTATCGCGGATACGCAGTATTTT
CASGYSSIADTQYF
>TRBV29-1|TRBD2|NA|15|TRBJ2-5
TGCAGCGTTGAGGGAGCCGGGAGGTTCCAAGAGGCCCAGTACTTC
CSVEGAGRFQEAQYF
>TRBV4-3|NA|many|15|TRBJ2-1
TGCGCCAGCAGCCCTGGGCTAGTCTTCTACAATGAGCAGTTCTTC
CASSPGLVFYNEQFF
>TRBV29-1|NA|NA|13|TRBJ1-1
TGCAGCGTCATCACCCAAGGGAACACTAAAGCTTTCTTT
CSVITQGNTKAFF
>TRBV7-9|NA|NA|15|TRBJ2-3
TGTGCCAGCAGCTACAAACGGGGATTCACAGATACGCAGTATTTT
CASSYKRGFTDTQYF
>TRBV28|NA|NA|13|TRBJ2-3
TGTGCCAGCGTTGCGCCGAACACAGATACGCAGTATTTT
CASVAPNTDTQYF
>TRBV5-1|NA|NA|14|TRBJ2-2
TGCGCCAGCAGCTTCAGGAGCTTCACCGGGGAGCTGTTTTTT
CASSFRSFTGELFF
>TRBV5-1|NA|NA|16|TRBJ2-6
TGCGCCAGCAGCTTGGGCAGGGACTCTGGGGCCAACGTCCTGACTTTC
CASSLGRDSGANVLTF
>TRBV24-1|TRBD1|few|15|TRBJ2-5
TGTGCCACTTATCCCCGGGACAGCTTTCAAGAGACCCAGTACTTC
CATYPRDSFQETQYF
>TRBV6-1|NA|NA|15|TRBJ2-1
TGTGCCATCACCCACACAGTAATCTCCTACATTGAGCAGTTCTTC
CAITHTVISYIEQFF
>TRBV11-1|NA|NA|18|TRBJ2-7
TGTGCCAGCAGCTTGACGGTCTTATCGGGATCACAGGCCTACGAACGGTACTTC
CASSLTVLSGSQAYERYF
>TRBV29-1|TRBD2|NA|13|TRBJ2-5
TGCAGCAGGGGACTAGCGGGAGATGAGACCCAGTACTTC
CSRGLAGDETQYF
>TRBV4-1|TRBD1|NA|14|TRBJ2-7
TGCGCCAGCAGCTCGGGACAGGTCCTAAGCGAGCAGTACTTC
CASSSGQVLSEQYF
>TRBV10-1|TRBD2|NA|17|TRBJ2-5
TGCACCAGCAGGACTGCTTTGAGCGGGAGGGCCGGTGAGACCCAGTACTTC
CTSRTALSGRAGETQYF
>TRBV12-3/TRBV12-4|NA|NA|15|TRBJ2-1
TGTGCCAGGAGTTTCGCGGGAACCTCCTATAATGAGCAGCTCTTT
CARSFAGTSYNEQLF
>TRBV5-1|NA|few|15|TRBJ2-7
TGCGCCAGCAGCTTGAACGGGGCAGGGACCTACGAGCAGTACTTC
CASSLNGAGTYEQYF
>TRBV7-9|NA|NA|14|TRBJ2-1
TGTGCCACCACCAAGGGGGGTGTCGGCGGTGAGCAGTTCTTC
CATTKGGVGGEQFF
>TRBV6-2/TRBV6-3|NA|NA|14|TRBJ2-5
TGTGCCAGCAGATACCTAGCGCGGGGAGAGATCCAGTACTTC
CASRYLARGEIQYF
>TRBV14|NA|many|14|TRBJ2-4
TGTGCCAGCAGCGTTGACGCATTGGGTAACATTCAGTACTTC
CASSVDALGNIQYF
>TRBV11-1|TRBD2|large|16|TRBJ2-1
TGTGCCAGCAGCCCCATAGCGGGAGCGTATTACAATGAGCAGTTCTTC
CASSPIAGAYYNEQFF
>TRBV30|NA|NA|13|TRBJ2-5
TGTGCCTGGGAACGGGGGTTGGGGGAGACCCAGTACTTC
CAWERGLGETQYF
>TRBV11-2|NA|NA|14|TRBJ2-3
TGTGCCAACAACTTAAATTCAGGGCGGGATACGCAGTATTTT
CANNLNSGRDTQYF
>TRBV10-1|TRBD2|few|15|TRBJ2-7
TGCGCCAGCAGGACCCATGCGGGAGCCGTTTACGAGCAGTACTTC
CASRTHAGAVYEQYF
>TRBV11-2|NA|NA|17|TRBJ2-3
TGTGCCAGCAGCCCAGGACCGGGGGTGGGTGCCATAGATACGCAGTATTTT
CASSPGPGVGAIDTQYF
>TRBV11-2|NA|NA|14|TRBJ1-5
TGTGCCAGCAGCTTAAGAGGGAGAAATCAGCCCCAGCATTTT
CASSLRGRNQPQHF
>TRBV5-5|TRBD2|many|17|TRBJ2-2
TGTGCCAGCAGACGGACGGGGACTAGCGGGAACGCCGGGGAGCTGTTTTTT
CASRRTGTSGNAGELFF
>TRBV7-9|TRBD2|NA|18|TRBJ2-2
TGTACCAGCAGCTTAGTAGGAATAGCGGGACAGAACACCGGGGAGCTGTTTTTT
CTSSLVGIAGQNTGELFF
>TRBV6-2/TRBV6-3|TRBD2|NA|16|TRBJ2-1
TGTGCCGGCAGACGACACTTAGCGGGAGAAGCCAATGAGCAGTTCTTC
CAGRRHLAGEANEQFF
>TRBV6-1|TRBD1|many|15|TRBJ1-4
TGTGCCAGCAGTGAACAGGGGACAGGGAATGAAAAACTGTTTTTT
CASSEQGTGNEKLFF
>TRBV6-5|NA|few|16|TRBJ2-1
TGTGCCAGCAGCTCACGGGCCCCCGTAGGGTACAATGAGCGGTTCTTC
CASSSRAPVGYNERFF
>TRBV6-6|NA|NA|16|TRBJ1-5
TGTGCCAGCAGTAACCAAAAGGGGGGTAGCAATCAGTCCCAGCATTTT
CASSNQKGGSNQSQHF
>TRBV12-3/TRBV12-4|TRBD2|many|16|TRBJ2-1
TGTGCCAGCAGTTTAGGGGGGACTAGCGGGAGCTTGGGGCAGTTCTTC
CASSLGGTSGSLGQFF
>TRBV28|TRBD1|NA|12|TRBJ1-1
TGTGCCATCCTCAACAGGGGGCGCTCGGCTTTCTTT
CAILNRGRSAFF
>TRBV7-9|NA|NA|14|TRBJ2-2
TGTGCCAGCAGCCCTACAACGAACACCGGGGAGCTGTTTTTT
CASSPTTNTGELFF
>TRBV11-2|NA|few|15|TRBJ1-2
TGTGCCAGCAGCTTAGATCTGGGTGGGAGCTATGGCTACACCTTC
CASSLDLGGSYGYTF
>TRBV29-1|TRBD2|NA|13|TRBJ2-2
TGCAGCGTACGGGGGGTACTCTCCGGGGAGCTGTTTTTT
CSVRGVLSGELFF
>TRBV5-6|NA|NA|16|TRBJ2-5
TGTACCAGCAGCTTGGTCGAACGGGACCACAAAGAGACCCAGTACTTC
CTSSLVERDHKETQYF
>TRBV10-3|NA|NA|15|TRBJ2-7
TGTGTCATCAATGAGTCGGTAGAGGGCCACTACGAGCAGTACTTC
CVINESVEGHYEQYF
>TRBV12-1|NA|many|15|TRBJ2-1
TGTGCCAGCAGCCTGATACTCAAGGCGTACAATGAGCAGTTCTTC
CASSLILKAYNEQFF
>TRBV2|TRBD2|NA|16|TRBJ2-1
TGTGCCAGCAGTGATATTGGCGGGAGGCCGGGCAATGAGCAGTTCTTC
CASSDIGGRPGNEQFF
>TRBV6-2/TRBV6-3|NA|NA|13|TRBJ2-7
TGTACCAGCAGGCTAGTTGGCTCCTACGAGCAGTACTTC
CTSRLVGSYEQYF
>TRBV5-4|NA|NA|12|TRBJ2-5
TGTGCCAGCAGCTTGGGCAAGACCGTCAAATACTTC
CASSLGKTVKYF
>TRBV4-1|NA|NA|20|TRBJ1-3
TGCGCCAGCAGCCAAGTCGACCTCGCACGGTCTCTTAGATCTGGAAGCACCATATATTTT
CASSQVDLARSLRSGSTIYF
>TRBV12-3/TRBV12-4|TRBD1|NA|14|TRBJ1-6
TGTGCCAGCATCAGGGACAGCTATAATACACCCCTCCACTTT
CASIRDSYNTPLHF
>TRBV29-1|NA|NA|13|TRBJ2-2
TGCAGCGTATCGGCTCAGAACACCGGGGGGCTGATTTTT
CSVSAQNTGGLIF
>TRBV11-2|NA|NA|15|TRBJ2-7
TGTGCCAGCATCTCCCCAGGGGTGCCTTCCTACGAGCAGTACTTC
CASISPGVPSYEQYF
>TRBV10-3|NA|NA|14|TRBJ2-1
TGTGCCATTAGTGAGGGACTGGGTGGCAATGAGCAGTTCTTC
CAISEGLGGNEQFF
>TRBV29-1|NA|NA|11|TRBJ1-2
TGCAGCGTTTGGGGAGACTATGGCTACACCTTC
CSVWGDYGYTF
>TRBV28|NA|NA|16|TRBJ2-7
TGTGCCAGCAGTTCCCTGGGGACTGACCGTTCCTACGAGCAGTACTTC
CASSSLGTDRSYEQYF
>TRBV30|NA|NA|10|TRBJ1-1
TGTGCCTGGACTCCCGGGCCGTCTAAGTTT
CAWTPGPSKF